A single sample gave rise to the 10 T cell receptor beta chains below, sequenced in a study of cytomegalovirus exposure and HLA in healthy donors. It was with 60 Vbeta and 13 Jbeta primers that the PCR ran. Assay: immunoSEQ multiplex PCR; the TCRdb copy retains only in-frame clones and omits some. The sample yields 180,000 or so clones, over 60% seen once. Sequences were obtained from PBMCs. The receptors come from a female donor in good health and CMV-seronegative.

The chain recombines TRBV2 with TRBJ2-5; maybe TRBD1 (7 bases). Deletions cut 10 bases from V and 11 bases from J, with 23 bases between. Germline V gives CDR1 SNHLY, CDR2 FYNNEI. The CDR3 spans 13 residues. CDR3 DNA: TGTGCCACTTCCGGGGCAGGGGGAGGTGAGCAGTACTTC. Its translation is CATSGAGGGEQYF.

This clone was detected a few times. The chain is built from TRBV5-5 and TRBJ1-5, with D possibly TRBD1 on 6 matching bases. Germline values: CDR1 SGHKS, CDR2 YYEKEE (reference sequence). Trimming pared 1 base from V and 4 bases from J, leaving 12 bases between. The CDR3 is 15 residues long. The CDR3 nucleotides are TGTGCCAGCAGCTTGAGTAGTCAGGGGAATCAGCCCCAGCATTTT. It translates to CASSLSSQGNQPQHF. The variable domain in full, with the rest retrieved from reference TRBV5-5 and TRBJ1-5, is DAGVTQSPTHLIKTRGQQVTLRCSPISGHKSVSWYQQVLGQGPQFIFQYYEKEERGRGNFPDRFSARQFPNYSSELNVNALLLGDSALYLCASSLSSQGNQPQHFGDGTRLSIL.

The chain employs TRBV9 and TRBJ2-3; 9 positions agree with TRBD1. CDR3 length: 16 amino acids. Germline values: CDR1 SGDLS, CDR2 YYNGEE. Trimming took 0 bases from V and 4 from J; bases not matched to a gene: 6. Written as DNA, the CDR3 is TGTGCCAGCAGCGTAGCTACTGGACAGGGGCCAGATACGCAGTATTTT. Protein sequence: CASSVATGQGPDTQYF.

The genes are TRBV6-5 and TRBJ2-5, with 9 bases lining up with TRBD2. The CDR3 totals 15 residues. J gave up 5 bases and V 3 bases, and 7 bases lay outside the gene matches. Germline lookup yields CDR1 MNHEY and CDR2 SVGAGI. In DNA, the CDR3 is TGTGCCAGCAGTTATGGGACTAGCCGGGGGGAGACCCAGTACTTC. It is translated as CASSYGTSRGETQYF.

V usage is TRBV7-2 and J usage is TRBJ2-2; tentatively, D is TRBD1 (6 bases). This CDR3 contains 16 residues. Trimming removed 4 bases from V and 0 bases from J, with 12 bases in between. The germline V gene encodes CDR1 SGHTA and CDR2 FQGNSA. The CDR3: CASSSLGAANTGELFF. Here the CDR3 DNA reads TGTGCCAGCAGCTCCTTGGGGGCGGCGAACACCGGGGAGCTGTTTTTT.

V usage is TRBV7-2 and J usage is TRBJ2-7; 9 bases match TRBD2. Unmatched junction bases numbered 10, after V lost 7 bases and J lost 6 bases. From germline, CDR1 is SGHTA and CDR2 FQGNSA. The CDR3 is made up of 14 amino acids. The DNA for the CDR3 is TGTGCCAGCAACCCTAGCGGGGACTTTAGCGAGCAGTACTTC. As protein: CASNPSGDFSEQYF. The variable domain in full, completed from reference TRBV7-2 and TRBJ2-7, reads GAGVSQSPSNKVTEKGKDVELRCDPISGHTALYWYRQSLGQGLEFLIYFQGNSAPDKSGLPSDRFSAERTGGSVSTLTIQRTQQEDSAVYLCASNPSGDFSEQYFGPGTRLTVT.

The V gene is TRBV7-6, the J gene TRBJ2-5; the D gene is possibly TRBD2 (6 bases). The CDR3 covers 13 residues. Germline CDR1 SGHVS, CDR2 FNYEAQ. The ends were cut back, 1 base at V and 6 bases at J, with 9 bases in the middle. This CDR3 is CASSLGLGKTQYF. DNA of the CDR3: TGTGCCAGCAGCTTAGGACTAGGGAAGACCCAGTACTTC. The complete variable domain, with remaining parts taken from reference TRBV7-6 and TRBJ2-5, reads GAGVSQSPRYKVTKRGQDVALRCDPISGHVSLYWYRQALGQGPEFLTYFNYEAQQDKSGLPNDRFSAERPEGSISTLTIQRTEQRDSAMYRCASSLGLGKTQYFGPGTRLLVL.

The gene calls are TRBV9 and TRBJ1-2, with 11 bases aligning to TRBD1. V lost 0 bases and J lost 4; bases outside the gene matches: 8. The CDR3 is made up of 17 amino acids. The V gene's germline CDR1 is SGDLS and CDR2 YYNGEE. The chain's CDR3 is CASSVGAAGTGGYGYTF. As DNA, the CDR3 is TGTGCCAGCAGCGTAGGGGCAGCGGGGACAGGGGGCTATGGCTACACCTTC.

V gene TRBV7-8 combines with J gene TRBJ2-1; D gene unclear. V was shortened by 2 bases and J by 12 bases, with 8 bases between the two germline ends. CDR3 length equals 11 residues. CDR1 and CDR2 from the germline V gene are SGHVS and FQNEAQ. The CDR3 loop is CASSLMLRQFF. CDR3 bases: TGTGCCAGCAGCTTAATGCTAAGGCAGTTCTTC. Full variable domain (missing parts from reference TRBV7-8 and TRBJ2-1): GAGVSQSPRYKVAKRGQDVALRCDPISGHVSLFWYQQALGQGPEFLTYFQNEAQLDKSGLPSDRFFAERPEGSVSTLKIQRTQQEDSAVYLCASSLMLRQFFGPGTRLTVL.

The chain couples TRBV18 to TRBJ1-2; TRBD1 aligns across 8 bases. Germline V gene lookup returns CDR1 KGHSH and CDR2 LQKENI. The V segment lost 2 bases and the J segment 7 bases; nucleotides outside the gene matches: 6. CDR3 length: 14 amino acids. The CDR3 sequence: CASSPVRGLVGYTF. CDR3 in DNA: TGTGCCAGCTCACCAGTCAGGGGGCTAGTTGGCTACACCTTC. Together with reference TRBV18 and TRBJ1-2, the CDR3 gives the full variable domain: NAGVMQNPRHLVRRRGQEARLRCSPMKGHSHVYWYRQLPEEGLKFMVYLQKENIIDESGMPKERFSAEFPKEGPSILRIQQVVRGDSAAYFCASSPVRGLVGYTFGSGTRLTVV.